This T cell receptor beta chain was sequenced in a study of T cells after yellow fever vaccination. Background on the study: Preparation of the low-cell-number fractions used SMART-Seq v4 Ultra Low Input.

In making TCR cDNA, 5'RACE template switching added a universal primer site and UMIs to it. TCRdb recomputed calls from the 5' RACE reads with MiXCR, one row per CDR3 protein. The top ten hold approximately 3% of the sample, which has roughly 320,000 distinct CDR3 sequences, around a tenth seen once. Study-wide findings and caveats: Detected again after the booster were most primary-vaccination clones, at 95% to 98% CD4 and more than 70% CD8.

The J segment lost 3 bases and the V segment lost 0 bases, leaving 7 bases of the junction unmatched. The CDR3 length is 17 residues. Germline-derived CDR1 and CDR2 are SGHRS and YFSETQ. This clonotype was recorded a few times. What it recognizes is unknown. This receptor was identified in a man aged 18 to 35 who received the YFV17D yellow fever vaccine. This rearrangement joins TRBV5-1 to TRBJ2-2, with TRBD2 matching over 8 bases. The input for sequencing was CD4+ T cells sorted from PBMCs, taken 45 days after the yellow fever booster vaccination. DNA for the CDR3: TGCGCCAGCAGCTTGGGTAGTAGCGGGGAGTACACCGGGGAGCTGTTTTTT. Protein sequence: CASSLGSSGEYTGELFF.